What follows are 10 T cell receptor beta chains derived from one specimen sequenced in a study of technical replicates of blood from a few donors. Method: immunoSEQ multiplex PCR; TCRdb's copy keeps in-frame clones and lacks some. The table includes roughly 68,000 clones, around nine tenths detected once. Sequenced input: PBMCs. These receptors all come from a human donor in good health. Some clones in this sample may be carry-over from other donors' samples.

The chain joins TRBV7-2 to TRBJ2-1; 7 bases are a match to TRBD2. Germline values: CDR1 SGHTA, CDR2 FQGNSA. This CDR3 is 15 amino acids long. J was trimmed by 3 bases and V by 5 bases; bases with no gene match: 7. CDR3 amino acids: CASSRYGGSYNEQFF. CDR3 coding DNA: TGTGCCAGCAGCCGGTACGGGGGGAGCTACAATGAGCAGTTCTTC.

The chain recombines TRBV5-6 with TRBJ1-6; D gene ambiguous. The CDR3 consists of 11 residues. Trimming shortened V by 4 bases and J by 7 bases, and 3 bases separated the two germline ends. Germline-derived CDR1 and CDR2 are SGHDT and YYEEEE. The CDR3 sequence is CASSQNSPLHF. The DNA for the CDR3 is TGTGCCAGCAGCCAAAATTCACCCCTCCACTTT.

The chain links TRBV2 to TRBJ1-1, with 7 bases that match TRBD1. This CDR3 spans 14 amino acids. The trim removed 5 bases at V and 6 bases at J, leaving 9 bases unmatched. CDR1 is SNHLY and CDR2 is FYNNEI in the germline V gene. Here the CDR3 DNA reads TGTGCCAGCAGTCCGACAGGGTTCTCCTCTGAAGCTTTCTTT. As protein: CASSPTGFSSEAFF.

V and J are TRBV2 and TRBJ2-1; weak D call: TRBD2 (6 bases). CDR3 length: 11 amino acids. V lost 10 bases and J 7 bases, leaving 11 bases between the germline ends. CDR1 is SNHLY and CDR2 is FYNNEI in the germline V gene. CDR3 region: CATGGPNEQFF. CDR3 DNA: TGTGCCACCGGAGGGCCAAATGAGCAGTTCTTC.

The CDR3 spells CASSLAGPYEQYF. The CDR3 nucleotides are TGTGCCAGCAGTTTGGCAGGCCCCTACGAGCAGTACTTC. The chain joins TRBV27 to TRBJ2-7; D call uncertain. The CDR3 has 13 residues. The germline V and J ends were trimmed by 3 bases and 2 bases, with 8 bases remaining between them. Germline V lookup: CDR1 MNHEY, CDR2 SMNVEV (reference sequence).

V gene TRBV7-9 combines with J gene TRBJ2-2; the match to TRBD1 covers 7 bases. This CDR3 comprises 16 residues. The germline V gene encodes CDR1 SEHNR and CDR2 FQNEAQ (reference sequence). The ends lost 4 bases at V and 7 bases at J; junction bases unmatched: 12. CDR3 coding DNA: TGTGCCAGCAGCTCCCAAACAGGGGCGCAAGGCGGGGAGCTGTTTTTT. Protein sequence: CASSSQTGAQGGELFF.

The chain is built from TRBV4-1 and TRBJ2-7; 8 bases fit TRBD1. Germline CDR1 reads MGHRA; CDR2 reads YSYEKL. J gave up 4 bases and V 1 base, and 6 bases lay outside the gene matches. This CDR3 has 15 residues. Here the CDR3 DNA reads TGCGCCAGCAGCCAAGGACAGGGGATATTTTACGAGCAGTACTTC. Translation: CASSQGQGIFYEQYF.

The V and J genes are TRBV4-3 and TRBJ2-2; weak D call: TRBD2 (5 bases). Germline V gives CDR1 LGHNA, CDR2 YSLEER. V lost 0 bases to trimming and J lost 5 bases, with 13 bases between them. This CDR3 has 16 amino acids. The CDR3 region is CASSQDVGVVTGELFF. The CDR3 bases are TGCGCCAGCAGCCAAGATGTGGGAGTAGTAACCGGGGAGCTGTTTTTT.

Only one count was recorded for this clone. V and J are TRBV6-5 and TRBJ1-2; weak D call: TRBD1 (6 bases). CDR1 and CDR2 from the germline V gene are MNHEY and SVGAGI. Trimming removed 0 bases at V and 6 bases at J, with 14 bases between. The CDR3 is made up of 15 amino acids. CDR3 sequence: CASSYSYETGNGYTF. The CDR3 DNA sequence: TGTGCCAGCAGTTACTCGTACGAGACAGGCAATGGCTACACCTTC.

The chain joins TRBV18 to TRBJ2-3; 13 positions match TRBD2. V lost 3 bases, J lost 5 bases, and 2 bases stayed unmatched. The CDR3 sequence is 15 residues long. From germline, CDR1 is KGHSH and CDR2 LQKENI. This CDR3 reads CASSPTSGGQDTQYF. CDR3 in DNA: TGTGCCAGCTCACCGACTAGCGGGGGGCAAGATACGCAGTATTTT.